This T cell receptor (beta chain) came from a study of T cells in Graves' hyperthyroidism and ophthalmopathy. Study-level information: Peripheral blood was drawn at first diagnosis, prior to all treatment.

The table lists this clonotype with a few counts. Its antigen is currently unknown. CDR3 length: 19 amino acids. Trimming cost V 1 base and J 1 base; bases outside gene matches: 12. Germline CDR1 DFQATT, CDR2 SNEGSKA (reference sequence). Amplification yielded TCR beta CDR3 regions, with RNA transcripts as the source. The TCR CDR3 was amplified in a first-round RT-PCR using the HTBI primer set. TCRdb re-called the multiplex PCR reads with MiXCR, one entry per CDR3 protein. Of a few hundred thousand distinct CDR3 sequences detected, 15% to 17% appear once; the ten largest clones hold about a quarter. Study-wide findings and caveats: The authors' 13 V-J model separated ophthalmopathy from stable hyperthyroidism.

Patients aged 18 to 65 had newly diagnosed hyperthyroidism that had lasted under 2 months. Exclusion of a patient resulted from uncontrolled infection, other autoimmune disease, pregnancy or lactation. The TCR sequence derives from a woman aged 18-30 years with Graves' hyperthyroidism that later progressed to Graves' ophthalmopathy. This sequence joins TRBV20-1 and TRBJ2-6, with 8 bases fitting TRBD1. Sequencing was performed on blood. The chain's CDR3 is CSARATDRGLRSGANVLTF. The DNA of the CDR3 is TGCAGTGCTAGAGCAACCGACAGGGGCCTACGATCTGGGGCCAACGTCCTGACTTTC.